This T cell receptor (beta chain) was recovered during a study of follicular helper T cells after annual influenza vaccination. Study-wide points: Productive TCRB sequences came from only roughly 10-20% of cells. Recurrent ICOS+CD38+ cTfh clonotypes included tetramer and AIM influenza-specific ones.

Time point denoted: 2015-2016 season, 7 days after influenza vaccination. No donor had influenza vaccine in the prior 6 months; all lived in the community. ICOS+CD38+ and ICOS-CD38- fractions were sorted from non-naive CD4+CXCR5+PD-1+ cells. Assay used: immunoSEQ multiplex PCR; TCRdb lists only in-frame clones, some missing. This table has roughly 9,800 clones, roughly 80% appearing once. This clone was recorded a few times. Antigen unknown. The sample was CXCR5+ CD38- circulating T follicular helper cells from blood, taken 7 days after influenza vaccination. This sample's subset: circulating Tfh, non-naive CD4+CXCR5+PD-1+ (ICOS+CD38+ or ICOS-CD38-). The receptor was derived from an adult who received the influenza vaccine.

The CDR3 spells CAISESADSVSRQPQHF. CDR3 nucleotides: TGTGCCATCAGTGAGTCGGCGGATTCCGTATCGAGGCAGCCCCAGCATTTT. V gene TRBV10-3 combines with J gene TRBJ1-5; D remains ambiguous. Deletions cut 0 bases from V and 7 bases from J, with 19 bases between. The CDR3 length is 17 residues. CDR1 is ENHRY and CDR2 is SYGVKD in the germline V gene.